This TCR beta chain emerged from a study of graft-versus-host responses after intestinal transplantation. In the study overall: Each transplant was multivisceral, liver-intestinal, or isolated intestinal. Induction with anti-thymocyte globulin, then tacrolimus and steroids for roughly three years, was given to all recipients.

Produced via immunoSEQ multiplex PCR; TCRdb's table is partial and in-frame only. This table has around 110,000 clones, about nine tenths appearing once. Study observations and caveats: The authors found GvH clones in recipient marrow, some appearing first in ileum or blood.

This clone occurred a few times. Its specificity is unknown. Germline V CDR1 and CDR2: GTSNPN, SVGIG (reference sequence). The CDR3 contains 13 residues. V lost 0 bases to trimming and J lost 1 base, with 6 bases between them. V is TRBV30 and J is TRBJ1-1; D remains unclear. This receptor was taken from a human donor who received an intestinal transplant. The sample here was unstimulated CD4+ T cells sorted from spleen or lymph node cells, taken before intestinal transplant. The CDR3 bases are TGTGCCTGGAGTGTTCGAGCGAACACTGAAGCTTTCTTT. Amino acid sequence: CAWSVRANTEAFF.